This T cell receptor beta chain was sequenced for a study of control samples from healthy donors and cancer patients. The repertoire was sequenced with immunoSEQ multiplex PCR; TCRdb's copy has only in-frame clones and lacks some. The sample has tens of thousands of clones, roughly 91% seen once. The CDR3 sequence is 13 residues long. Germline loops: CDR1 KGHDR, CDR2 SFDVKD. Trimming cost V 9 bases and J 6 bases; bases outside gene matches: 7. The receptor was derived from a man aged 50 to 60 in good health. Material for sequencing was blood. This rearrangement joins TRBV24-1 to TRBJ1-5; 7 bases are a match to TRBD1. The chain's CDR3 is CATAGQSVQPQHF. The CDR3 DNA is TGTGCCACCGCGGGACAGAGTGTTCAGCCCCAGCATTTT.